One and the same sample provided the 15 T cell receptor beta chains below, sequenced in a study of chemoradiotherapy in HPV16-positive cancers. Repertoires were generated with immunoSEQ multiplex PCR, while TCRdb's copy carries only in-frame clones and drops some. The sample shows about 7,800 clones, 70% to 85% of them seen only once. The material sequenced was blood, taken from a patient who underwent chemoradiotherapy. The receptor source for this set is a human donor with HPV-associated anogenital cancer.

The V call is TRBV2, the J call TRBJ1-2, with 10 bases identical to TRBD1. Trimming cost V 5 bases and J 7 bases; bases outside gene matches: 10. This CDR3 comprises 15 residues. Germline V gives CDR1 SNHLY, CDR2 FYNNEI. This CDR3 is CASSSFFGTGVGYTF. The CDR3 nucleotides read TGTGCCAGCAGTTCTTTTTTCGGGACAGGGGTTGGCTACACCTTC.

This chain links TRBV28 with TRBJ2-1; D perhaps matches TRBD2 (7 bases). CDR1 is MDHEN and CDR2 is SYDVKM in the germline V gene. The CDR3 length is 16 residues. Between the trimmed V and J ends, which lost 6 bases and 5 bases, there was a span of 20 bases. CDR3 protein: CASSRPWGGRDNEQFF. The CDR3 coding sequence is TGTGCCAGCAGCCGGCCTTGGGGGGGGCGAGACAATGAGCAGTTCTTC.

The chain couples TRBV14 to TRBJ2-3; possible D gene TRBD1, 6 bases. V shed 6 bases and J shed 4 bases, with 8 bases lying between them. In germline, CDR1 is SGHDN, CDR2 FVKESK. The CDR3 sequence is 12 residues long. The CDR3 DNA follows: TGTGCCAGCAGACAGGGATCAGATACGCAGTATTTT. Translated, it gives CASRQGSDTQYF.

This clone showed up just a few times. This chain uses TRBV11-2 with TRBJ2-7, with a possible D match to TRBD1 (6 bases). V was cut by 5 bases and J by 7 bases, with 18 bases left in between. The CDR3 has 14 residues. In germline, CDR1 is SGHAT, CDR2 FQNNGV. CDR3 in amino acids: CASSASQGYLEQYF. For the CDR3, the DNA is TGTGCCAGCAGCGCCTCACAGGGATACCTTGAGCAGTACTTC.

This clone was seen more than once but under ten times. The CDR3 bases are TGTGCCAGCAGCTTAGGGGCCGGGACACCGATTAACTATGGCTACACCTTC. Translation: CASSLGAGTPINYGYTF. The chain uses TRBV7-9 and TRBJ1-2; a possible D gene is TRBD1 (6 bases). The CDR3 consists of 17 residues. CDR1 SEHNR and CDR2 FQNEAQ come from the germline V gene (reference sequence). Between the trimmed V and J ends, which lost 1 base and 1 base, there was a span of 16 bases.

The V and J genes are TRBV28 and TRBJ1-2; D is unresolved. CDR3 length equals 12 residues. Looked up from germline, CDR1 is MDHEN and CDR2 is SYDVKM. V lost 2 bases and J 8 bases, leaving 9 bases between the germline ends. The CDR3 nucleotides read TGTGCCAGCAGTTTACGCCGGGAGGGCTACACCTTC. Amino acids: CASSLRREGYTF.

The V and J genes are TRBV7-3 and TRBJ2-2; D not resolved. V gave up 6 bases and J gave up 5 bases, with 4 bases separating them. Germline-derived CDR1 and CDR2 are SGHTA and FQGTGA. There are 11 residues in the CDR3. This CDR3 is CASRSTGELFF. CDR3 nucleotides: TGTGCCAGCAGATCTACCGGGGAGCTGTTTTTT.

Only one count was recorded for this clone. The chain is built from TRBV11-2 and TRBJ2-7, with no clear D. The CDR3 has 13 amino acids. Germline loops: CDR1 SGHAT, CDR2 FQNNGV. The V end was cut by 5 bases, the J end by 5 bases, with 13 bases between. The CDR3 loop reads CASSPPSRHEQYF. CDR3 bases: TGTGCCAGCAGCCCCCCGTCTCGCCACGAGCAGTACTTC. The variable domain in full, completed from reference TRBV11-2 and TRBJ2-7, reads EAGVAQSPRYKIIEKRQSVAFWCNPISGHATLYWYQQILGQGPKLLIQFQNNGVVDDSQLPKDRFSAERLKGVDSTLKIQPAKLEDSAVYLCASSPPSRHEQYFGPGTRLTVT.

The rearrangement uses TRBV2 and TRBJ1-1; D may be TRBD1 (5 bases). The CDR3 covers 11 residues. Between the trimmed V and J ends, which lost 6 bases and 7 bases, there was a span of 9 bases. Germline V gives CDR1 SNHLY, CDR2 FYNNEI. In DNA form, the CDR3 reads TGTGCCAGCAGGCCGGGACGTGAAGCTTTCTTT. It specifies CASRPGREAFF.

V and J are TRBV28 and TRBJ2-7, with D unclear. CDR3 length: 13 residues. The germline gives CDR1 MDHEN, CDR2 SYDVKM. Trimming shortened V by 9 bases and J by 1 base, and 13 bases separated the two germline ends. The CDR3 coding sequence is TGTGCCAGTCGATTGAAGATATCCTACGAGCAGTACTTC. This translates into CASRLKISYEQYF.

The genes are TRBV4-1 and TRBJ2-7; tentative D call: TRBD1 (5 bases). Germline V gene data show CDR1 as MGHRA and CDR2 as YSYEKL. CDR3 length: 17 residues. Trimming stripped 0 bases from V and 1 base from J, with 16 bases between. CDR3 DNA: TGCGCCAGCAGCCAAGAAATACAGCCAGGGCAATCCTACGAGCAGTACTTC. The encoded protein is CASSQEIQPGQSYEQYF.

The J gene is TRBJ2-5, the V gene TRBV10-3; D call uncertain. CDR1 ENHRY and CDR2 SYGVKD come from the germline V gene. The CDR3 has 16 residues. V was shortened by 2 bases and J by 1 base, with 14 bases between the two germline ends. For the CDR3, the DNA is TGTGCCATCAGTGAGCCAGGTTCCGCTAGCCAAGAGACCCAGTACTTC. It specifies CAISEPGSASQETQYF.

The DNA for the CDR3 is TGTGCCAGCAGTACTGAAACCAACACAGGGGGCACTGAAGCTTTCTTT. Encoded protein: CASSTETNTGGTEAFF. The chain is built from TRBV6-6 and TRBJ1-1; 8 bases are shared with TRBD1. With 5 bases clipped from V and 4 bases from J, the junction kept 12 bases outside the gene matches. The CDR3 length is 16 residues. CDR1 is MNHNY, CDR2 SVGAGI, per germline (reference sequence).

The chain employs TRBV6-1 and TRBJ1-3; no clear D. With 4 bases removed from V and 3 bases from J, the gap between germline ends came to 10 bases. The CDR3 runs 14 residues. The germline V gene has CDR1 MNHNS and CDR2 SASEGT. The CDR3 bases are TGTGCCAGCAGTGGTCAGATAGGTGGAAACACCATATATTTT. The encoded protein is CASSGQIGGNTIYF.

CDR3 nucleotide sequence: TGTGCCAGCAGTGAGATCGGGTTAGCGACAGATACGCAGTATTTT. This encodes CASSEIGLATDTQYF. The V gene is TRBV6-1, the J gene TRBJ2-3; D may be TRBD2 (5 bases). The CDR3 totals 15 residues. Germline loops: CDR1 MNHNS, CDR2 SASEGT. V lost 3 bases and J 3 bases, leaving 13 bases between the germline ends.